This section outlines one T cell receptor beta chain sequence together with its context. The CDR3 spans 15 residues. Trimming took 0 bases from V and 4 from J, leaving 10 bases between them. CDR1 and CDR2 (germline): SGHTA, FQGNSA. The source of the sample is a study of radiotherapy plus CTLA-4 blockade in lung cancer. Produced via immunoSEQ multiplex PCR; TCRdb's table is partial and in-frame only. The repertoire holds about 39,000 clones, with roughly 73% as singletons. The sequences come from peripheral blood, collected from a patient treated with radiotherapy plus ipilimumab. This clonotype was obtained from a human donor with non-small cell lung cancer that progressed on radiotherapy plus ipilimumab. This chain connects TRBV7-2 to TRBJ1-5; a possible D gene is TRBD1 (6 bases). The CDR3 reads CASSLASQGNQPQHF. As DNA, the CDR3 is TGTGCCAGCAGCTTAGCCTCCCAGGGGAATCAGCCCCAGCATTTT.